This is a list of T cell receptor beta chains from one sample in a study of control samples from healthy donors and cancer patients. Method: immunoSEQ multiplex PCR; TCRdb's copy keeps in-frame clones and lacks some. The sample holds around 83,000 clones, roughly 93% seen once. Sequenced material: PBMCs. These receptors all come from a woman in her forties with lung cancer. CDR3s include the opening cysteine and the closing phenylalanine or tryptophan. A D gene is named only where the DNA matches it firmly. Part of the rows lack a size; the others show once, few, many or a class for expanded clones.

TRBJ2-7	14	TRBV13	-	-	CASSSASSSYEQYF	TGTGCCAGCAGCTCGGCTAGTAGCTCCTACGAGCAGTACTTC
TRBJ2-7	14	TRBV7-8	few	-	CASSLVDPQDEQYF	TGTGCCAGCAGCTTAGTGGACCCCCAGGACGAGCAGTACTTC
TRBJ1-1	13	TRBV6-5	-	TRBD1	CASQGGLYAEAFF	TGTGCCTCCCAGGGGGGGTTATACGCTGAAGCTTTCTTT
TRBJ1-1	13	TRBV12-3/TRBV12-4	-	-	CASMSNRNTEAFF	TGTGCCAGCATGAGTAACCGGAACACTGAAGCTTTCTTT
TRBJ2-2	13	TRBV5-4	-	-	CASSPVPFGELFF	TGTGCCAGCAGCCCCGTACCGTTCGGGGAGCTGTTTTTT
TRBJ1-1	11	TRBV6-5	-	-	CASTGDTEAFF	TGTGCCAGCACAGGGGACACTGAAGCTTTCTTT
TRBJ2-7	12	TRBV30	-	-	CAWSVGGYEQYF	TGTGCCTGGAGTGTCGGAGGGTACGAGCAGTACTTC
TRBJ1-2	15	TRBV14	once	TRBD1	CASSLGQGWESGYTF	TGTGCCAGCAGCCTTGGACAGGGGTGGGAGTCTGGCTACACCTTC
TRBJ2-7	11	TRBV2	-	-	CASRGNYEQYF	TGTGCCAGCAGGGGGAACTACGAGCAGTACTTC
TRBJ1-2	14	TRBV19	-	-	CASSIGLGNYGYTF	TGTGCCAGTAGTATAGGGTTGGGGAACTATGGCTACACCTTC
TRBJ2-5	15	TRBV28	few	-	CASSLRAGPRETQYF	TGTGCCAGCAGTTTACGAGCAGGCCCCCGGGAGACCCAGTACTTC
TRBJ2-7	15	TRBV5-1	-	TRBD2	CASSLVREVAYEQYF	TGCGCCAGCAGCTTGGTTCGGGAGGTCGCCTACGAGCAGTACTTC
TRBJ2-6	20	TRBV5-4	-	TRBD1	CASSLDWVQGALAGANVLTF	TGTGCCAGCAGCTTGGATTGGGTCCAGGGGGCTTTGGCTGGGGCCAACGTCCTGACTTTC
TRBJ2-7	15	TRBV20-1	-	TRBD2	CSASGGSGKYYEQYF	TGCAGTGCTAGTGGGGGGAGCGGGAAGTACTACGAGCAGTACTTC
TRBJ2-7	13	TRBV5-4	-	TRBD2	CASSRPGGYEQYF	TGTGCCAGCAGCCGACCGGGAGGCTACGAGCAGTACTTC
TRBJ2-5	14	TRBV6-5	-	-	CASSYSTLQETQYF	TGTGCCAGCAGTTACTCGACCCTGCAAGAGACCCAGTACTTC
TRBJ2-7	15	TRBV14	-	TRBD1	CASSQGQRSSYEQYF	TGTGCCAGCAGCCAGGGACAGAGAAGCTCCTACGAGCAGTACTTC
TRBJ2-4	12	TRBV7-9	-	-	CASSLLGNIQYF	TGTGCCAGCAGCTTGCTTGGGAACATTCAGTACTTC
TRBJ2-2	15	TRBV19	once	-	CASSQWTANTGELFF	TGTGCCAGTAGTCAATGGACCGCGAACACCGGGGAGCTGTTTTTT
TRBJ2-3	12	TRBV3-1/TRBV3-2	-	-	CASSLDTDTQYF	TGTGCCAGCAGTTTAGACACAGATACGCAGTATTTT
TRBJ1-2	13	TRBV3-1/TRBV3-2	-	TRBD1	CASSLGQGDGYTF	TGTGCCAGCAGTCTCGGACAGGGGGATGGCTACACCTTC
TRBJ2-2	13	TRBV29-1	once	-	CSVVVPNTGELFF	TGCAGCGTGGTAGTTCCGAACACCGGGGAGCTGTTTTTT
TRBJ1-2	16	TRBV18	-	-	CASSPYSGEGRYGYTF	TGTGCCAGCTCACCATATTCAGGGGAAGGCCGCTATGGCTACACCTTC
TRBJ1-1	12	TRBV19	-	-	CASEDPNTEAFF	TGTGCCAGCGAGGATCCGAACACTGAAGCTTTCTTT
TRBJ1-6	13	TRBV30	few	-	CAWSLGENSPLHF	TGTGCCTGGAGTCTGGGGGAAAATTCACCCCTCCACTTT
TRBJ2-2	12	TRBV5-8	-	-	CAGSFFTGELFF	TGTGCCGGCAGCTTTTTTACCGGGGAGCTGTTTTTT
TRBJ1-1	15	TRBV14	-	-	CASSQEKGWGTEAFF	TGTGCCAGCAGCCAAGAAAAGGGATGGGGCACTGAAGCTTTCTTT
TRBJ1-4	13	TRBV6-5	-	TRBD1	CASSGQEREKLFF	TGTGCCAGCAGCGGACAGGAAAGGGAAAAACTGTTTTTT
TRBJ1-5	11	TRBV20-1	few	-	CSAGWEGVQHF	TGCAGTGCGGGGTGGGAGGGGGTCCAGCATTTT
TRBJ1-4	15	TRBV5-1	-	-	CASSYRGALKEKLFF	TGCGCCAGCAGCTATAGGGGGGCCCTTAAGGAAAAACTGTTTTTT
TRBJ1-1	15	TRBV5-1	-	TRBD1	CASSSRQGVWTEAFF	TGCGCCAGCAGCTCTCGACAGGGGGTGTGGACTGAAGCTTTCTTT
TRBJ1-5	13	TRBV29-1	-	-	CSGGQGGNQPQHF	TGCAGCGGAGGGCAGGGCGGAAATCAGCCCCAGCATTTT
TRBJ1-5	16	TRBV7-9	-	-	CASSLGTAYSNQPQHF	TGTGCCAGCAGCCTGGGGACTGCTTATAGCAATCAGCCCCAGCATTTT
TRBJ2-5	13	TRBV7-8	-	TRBD1	CASSLQGAETQYF	TGTGCCAGCAGCTTACAGGGGGCCGAGACCCAGTACTTC
TRBJ1-2	12	TRBV6-5	-	-	CASSRGDYGYTF	TGTGCCAGCAGCAGGGGCGACTATGGCTACACCTTC
TRBJ2-5	15	TRBV27	-	TRBD1	CASYAGTGGPETQYF	TGTGCCAGCTATGCCGGGACAGGGGGGCCGGAGACCCAGTACTTC
TRBJ2-2	11	TRBV29-1	once	-	CSLLAAGELFF	TGCAGCCTCCTGGCGGCCGGGGAGCTGTTTTTT
TRBJ1-1	13	TRBV11-3	-	-	CASSSPRVAEAFF	TGTGCCAGCAGCTCCCCCAGGGTTGCTGAAGCTTTCTTT
TRBJ1-6	16	TRBV2	-	TRBD1	CASSGQTGESGSPLHF	TGTGCCAGCAGCGGACAGACAGGGGAAAGTGGTTCACCCCTCCACTTT
TRBJ1-1	13	TRBV19	-	-	CASSQRLYTEAFF	TGTGCCAGTAGCCAACGGCTATACACTGAAGCTTTCTTT
TRBJ1-1	15	TRBV3-1/TRBV3-2	-	-	CASSPISMGGTEAFF	TGTGCCAGCAGCCCGATATCGATGGGCGGCACTGAAGCTTTCTTT
TRBJ1-1	13	TRBV28	-	-	CASSSNWLAEAFF	TGTGCCAGCAGTTCGAATTGGTTAGCTGAAGCTTTCTTT
TRBJ1-1	14	TRBV6-5	-	-	CASRSDRKNTEAFF	TGTGCCAGCAGGTCAGACAGAAAGAACACTGAAGCTTTCTTT
TRBJ1-4	14	TRBV19	-	-	CASSLSPGPEKLFF	TGTGCCAGTAGTCTTTCACCCGGGCCAGAAAAACTGTTTTTT
TRBJ2-5	14	TRBV6-5	-	TRBD2	CASSLLAGRETQYF	TGTGCCAGCAGCCTACTAGCGGGGAGGGAGACCCAGTACTTC
TRBJ1-6	16	TRBV30	-	-	CAWSPMTLNVNSPLHF	TGTGCCTGGAGTCCGATGACCCTGAATGTCAATTCACCCCTCCACTTT
TRBJ2-3	15	TRBV7-6	-	TRBD2	CASRALAGSTDTQYF	TGTGCCAGCAGAGCACTAGCGGGGAGCACAGATACGCAGTATTTT
TRBJ1-2	12	TRBV19	few	-	CASSIGGRGYTF	TGTGCCAGTAGTATTGGGGGGCGAGGCTACACCTTC
TRBJ1-2	16	TRBV28	-	-	CASNLARAAGRGGYTF	TGTGCCAGCAACTTGGCCAGGGCAGCCGGTCGAGGTGGCTACACCTTC